This passage covers 12 T cell receptor beta chains from one sample sequenced in a study of graft-versus-host responses after intestinal transplantation. Their antigen targets remain unknown. The assay was immunoSEQ multiplex PCR, and TCRdb's table has in-frame clones only and misses some. The sample holds about 51,000 clones, about 90% seen once. The material was unstimulated CD4+ T cells sorted from spleen or lymph node cells, obtained before transplant. These receptors were obtained from a human donor who was the organ donor for an intestinal transplant.

The chain carries TRBV5-4 and TRBJ2-2; 10 bases align to TRBD2. V lost 5 bases and J lost 6; bases outside the gene matches: 10. The CDR3 has 16 residues. CDR1 is SGHNT and CDR2 is YYREEE in the germline V gene (reference sequence). CDR3 sequence: CASRLETGTSAGELFF. The DNA of the CDR3 is TGTGCCAGCAGACTTGAGACCGGGACTAGCGCCGGGGAGCTGTTTTTT.

This chain links TRBV14 with TRBJ2-7, with a tentative D call TRBD1 (6 bases). Per germline, CDR1 SGHDN and CDR2 FVKESK. V was trimmed by 0 bases and J by 4 bases, leaving 16 bases between them. The CDR3 is 16 amino acids. The CDR3 DNA follows: TGTGCCAGCAGCCAAGATGTGGCCAGGGGCGTTTACGAGCAGTACTTC. It specifies CASSQDVARGVYEQYF. Full variable domain (remainder filled in from reference TRBV14 and TRBJ2-7): EAGVTQFPSHSVIEKGQTVTLRCDPISGHDNLYWYRRVMGKEIKFLLHFVKESKQDESGMPNNRFLAERTGGTYSTLKVQPAELEDSGVYFCASSQDVARGVYEQYFGPGTRLTVT.

The chain is built from TRBV7-2 and TRBJ2-7; 9 bases are shared with TRBD2. The CDR3 covers 18 residues. The germline gives CDR1 SGHTA, CDR2 FQGNSA. After removal of 5 bases from V and 2 bases from J, the junction contained 16 bases not matched to a gene. DNA for the CDR3: TGTGCCAGCAGCCCCCAGATTTACTATAGCGGGAGCGCCTACGAGCAGTACTTC. Translation: CASSPQIYYSGSAYEQYF.

The chain recombines TRBV5-4 with TRBJ1-1; D unresolved. The V and J ends lost 4 bases and 7 bases respectively, with 14 bases between them. CDR1 and CDR2 from the germline V gene are SGHNT and YYREEE (reference sequence). This CDR3 spans 13 amino acids. The DNA of the CDR3 is TGTGCCAGCAGCATCTACCGGGGTGTTGAAGCTTTCTTT. Its translation: CASSIYRGVEAFF.

The chain combines TRBV9 with TRBJ1-1; D might be TRBD1 (6 bases). From germline, CDR1 is SGDLS and CDR2 YYNGEE. The CDR3 sequence is 15 residues long. Trimming shortened V by 3 bases and J by 2 bases, and 14 bases separated the two germline ends. CDR3 amino acids: CASSAITGRNTEAFF. The CDR3 DNA reads TGTGCCAGCAGCGCGATAACAGGGCGAAACACTGAAGCTTTCTTT.

The V call is TRBV4-1, the J call TRBJ2-6; D possibly corresponds to TRBD1 (6 bases). The CDR3 contains 15 residues. Trimming stripped 1 base from V and 4 bases from J, with 8 bases between. Germline V gives CDR1 MGHRA, CDR2 YSYEKL. This CDR3 is CASSQAGAGANVLTF. The CDR3 DNA follows: TGCGCCAGCAGCCAAGCAGGGGCAGGGGCCAACGTCCTGACTTTC.

In its sample, this clone was seen once. This chain uses TRBV5-4 with TRBJ2-3; 10 bases are shared with TRBD2. This CDR3 is 16 amino acids long. V trimming: 0 bases; J trimming: 3 bases; junction bases outside the gene matches: 4. Germline assignment: CDR1 SGHNT and CDR2 YYREEE (reference sequence). The CDR3 nucleotides read TGTGCCAGCAGCTTGGGCGGACTAGCGGTAACAGATACGCAGTATTTT. Encoded protein: CASSLGGLAVTDTQYF.

The genes are TRBV19 and TRBJ1-2; TRBD1 is a possible D gene (6 bases). CDR1 LNHDA and CDR2 SQIVND come from the germline V gene (reference sequence). The CDR3 is 14 residues long. Between the trimmed V and J ends, which lost 4 bases and 0 bases, there was a span of 9 bases. In DNA, the CDR3 is TGTGCCAGTAGTAGGACAGCTACTAACTATGGCTACACCTTC. It yields the protein CASSRTATNYGYTF.

The chain employs TRBV28 and TRBJ1-2; possibly TRBD1 for D (5 bases). Per germline, CDR1 MDHEN and CDR2 SYDVKM. The CDR3 loop spans 15 amino acids. Trimming removed 5 bases from V and 0 bases from J, with 13 bases in between. The CDR3 coding sequence is TGTGCCAGCAGTGAAGAGACAGACGCTAACTATGGCTACACCTTC. It yields the protein CASSEETDANYGYTF.

The chain carries TRBV28 and TRBJ2-7, with TRBD2 matching over 7 bases. Germline V CDR1 and CDR2: MDHEN, SYDVKM. The J segment lost 2 bases and the V segment lost 6 bases, leaving 16 bases of the junction unmatched. CDR3 length equals 17 residues. The CDR3 region is CASSPPTSARDPYEQYF. For the CDR3, the DNA is TGTGCCAGCAGCCCCCCTACTAGCGCCAGGGACCCCTACGAGCAGTACTTC. The full variable domain, its missing parts supplied by reference TRBV28 and TRBJ2-7, is DVKVTQSSRYLVKRTGEKVFLECVQDMDHENMFWYRQDPGLGLRLIYFSYDVKMKEKGDIPEGYSVSREKKERFSLILESASTNQTSMYLCASSPPTSARDPYEQYFGPGTRLTVT.

The V call is TRBV7-9, the J call TRBJ1-1, with D perhaps matching TRBD1 (6 bases). CDR3 size: 13 residues. Germline CDR1 and CDR2: SEHNR and FQNEAQ (reference sequence). The V end was cut by 1 base, the J end by 10 bases, with 13 bases between. The CDR3 bases are TGTGCCAGCAGCTTAGAGCCAGGGGACCCAGCTTTCTTT. Translation: CASSLEPGDPAFF. Combining the CDR3 with reference TRBV7-9 and TRBJ1-1 gives the whole variable domain DTGVSQNPRHKITKRGQNVTFRCDPISEHNRLYWYRQTLGQGPEFLTYFQNEAQLEKSRLLSDRFSAERPKGSFSTLEIQRTEQGDSAMYLCASSLEPGDPAFFGQGTRLTVV.

V usage is TRBV4-3 and J usage is TRBJ2-7; maybe TRBD1 (5 bases). The length of the CDR3 is 12 residues. Germline V lookup: CDR1 LGHNA, CDR2 YSLEER. V was cut by 1 base and J by 7 bases, with 8 bases left in between. The CDR3 region is CASSQAAGEQYF. The CDR3 DNA is TGCGCCAGCAGCCAAGCGGCAGGGGAGCAGTACTTC.